The 26 T cell receptor beta chains below come from one sample, sequenced in a study of shared clonotypes between healthy human individuals (dated by TCRdb to about 2020). Receptors were amplified or captured by the immunoSEQ multiplex PCR assay. What TCRdb holds here is the immuneACCESS table cut down to in-frame rearrangements. Part of the clones is not present; checked against another copy, under half of the missing clones reflect an unresolved V gene, and the others are unexplained. The sample yields a few million clones; around 90% were counted once. Of the sample, around 0.38% falls within the top ten clones. Specimen: naive CD4+ T cells from PBMCs. The cell subset or site label of this sample denotes: CD45RA+ positively selected. The receptors shown here come from a man aged 18 to 30 in good health. Some clones in this sample may be carry-over from other donors' samples.

This CDR3 reads CASRSGTGTYNEQFF. The CDR3 bases are TGTGCCAGCAGGTCCGGGACAGGGACTTACAATGAGCAGTTCTTC. The J gene is TRBJ2-1, the V gene TRBV11-2; 9 nucleotides line up with TRBD1. V lost 6 bases to trimming and J lost 4 bases; unmatched junction nucleotides: 7. This CDR3 comprises 15 residues. CDR1 and CDR2 from the germline V gene are SGHAT and FQNNGV.

The V and J genes are TRBV5-1 and TRBJ2-5, with 9 positions matching TRBD1. The V gene's germline CDR1 is SGHRS and CDR2 YFSETQ. V shed 0 bases and J 3 bases; nucleotides not matched to a gene: 6. This CDR3 has 16 residues. The CDR3 DNA reads as TGCGCCAGCAGCTTGGCCCCGGGACAGGGTAAAGAGACCCAGTACTTC. It translates to CASSLAPGQGKETQYF.

V is TRBV27 and J is TRBJ2-7, with 7 bases fitting TRBD1. CDR3 size: 17 residues. CDR1 MNHEY and CDR2 SMNVEV come from the germline V gene (reference sequence). V lost 1 base and J lost 7; bases outside the gene matches: 16. In nucleotides, the CDR3 is TGTGCCAGCAGTTTATACGCCGGACAGGTTCGGTCTGGGGAGCAGTACTTC. This translates into CASSLYAGQVRSGEQYF.

This clone was seen a few times. The chain is built from TRBV5-1 and TRBJ1-1; weak D call: TRBD1 (5 bases). The length of the CDR3 is 11 residues. Looked up from germline, CDR1 is SGHRS and CDR2 is YFSETQ. With 5 bases removed from V and 7 bases from J, the gap between germline ends came to 9 bases. CDR3: CASSETGEAFF. The DNA for the CDR3 is TGCGCCAGCAGTGAAACAGGTGAAGCTTTCTTT.

This chain links TRBV25-1 with TRBJ1-4; D is possibly TRBD1 (6 bases). V lost 4 bases and J 4 bases, leaving 13 bases between the germline ends. The CDR3 contains 15 residues. Germline V gene data show CDR1 as MGHDK and CDR2 as SYGVNS. The CDR3 nucleotides read TGTGCCAGCAGTGGCGGACAGAACCGTAATGAAAAACTGTTTTTT. Translated: CASSGGQNRNEKLFF.

This clone has at least ten counts. The chain links TRBV20-1 to TRBJ2-5; D perhaps matches TRBD1 (5 bases). CDR1 is DFQATT, CDR2 SNEGSKA, per germline (reference sequence). Trimming cost V 7 bases and J 2 bases, with 8 bases left between them. The CDR3 covers 11 residues. CDR3 in DNA: TGCAGTGGACAGAGTCAAGAGACCCAGTACTTC. As protein: CSGQSQETQYF.

The chain employs TRBV19 and TRBJ2-2; D possibly uses TRBD1 or TRBD2 (5 bases each). Trimming left V 5 bases short and J 7 bases short, with 14 bases between. The CDR3 loop spans 14 amino acids. The germline gives CDR1 LNHDA, CDR2 SQIVND (reference sequence). Here the CDR3 reads CASSAPGTVGELFF. CDR3 bases: TGTGCCAGTAGTGCCCCCGGGACCGTCGGGGAGCTGTTTTTT.

A remark on this clone: This CDR3 is also generated by other DNA sequences in the sample. The chain is built from TRBV6-5 and TRBJ1-2, with a tentative D call TRBD1 (5 bases). The CDR3 has 14 residues. Trimming stripped 2 bases from V and 4 bases from J, with 11 bases between. CDR1 and CDR2 from the germline V gene are MNHEY and SVGAGI. The CDR3 DNA follows: TGTGCCAGCAGTTACCTGGGGAGGGGCTATGGCTACACCTTC. Its protein product is CASSYLGRGYGYTF.

The chain joins TRBV6-1 to TRBJ2-7; 8 bases map to TRBD1. This CDR3 is built from 14 residues. CDR1 is MNHNS, CDR2 SASEGT, per germline. With 3 bases clipped from V and 3 bases from J, the junction kept 4 bases outside the gene matches. The CDR3 spells CASSEQGARYEQYF. CDR3 sequence (DNA): TGTGCCAGCAGTGAGCAGGGGGCGCGCTACGAGCAGTACTTC.

The chain links TRBV4-2 to TRBJ2-5, with 8 bases that match TRBD2. The V gene end was trimmed by 5 bases and the J gene end by 5 bases; junction bases not matched to a gene: 13. The germline V gene has CDR1 LGHNA and CDR2 YNFKEQ. This CDR3 region has 16 residues. Here the CDR3 DNA reads TGTGCCAGCAGCACGACGAAGAGCGGGAGTATGGAGACCCAGTACTTC. The encoded protein is CASSTTKSGSMETQYF.

This chain joins TRBV19 and TRBJ1-2; tentatively, D is TRBD1 (5 bases). This CDR3 contains 12 residues. Trimming took off 3 bases at V and 9 bases at J, with 11 bases between the two ends. CDR1 and CDR2 from the germline V gene are LNHDA and SQIVND (reference sequence). CDR3 residues: CASSIGGRSYTF. As DNA, the CDR3 is TGTGCCAGTAGTATTGGGGGAAGAAGCTACACCTTC. Supplemented by reference TRBV19 and TRBJ1-2, the full variable domain reads DGGITQSPKYLFRKEGQNVTLSCEQNLNHDAMYWYRQDPGQGLRLIYYSQIVNDFQKGDIAEGYSVSREKKESFPLTVTSAQKNPTAFYLCASSIGGRSYTFGSGTRLTVV.

This clone has more than one count but fewer than ten. Other DNA sequences in the same sample also yield this CDR3. The CDR3 sequence is CASSYRVNTEAFF. The CDR3 DNA is TGTGCCAGCAGTTACCGGGTGAACACTGAAGCTTTCTTT. The chain combines TRBV6-5 with TRBJ1-1; D is ambiguous. The V end was cut by 2 bases, the J end by 0 bases, with 4 bases between. CDR1 and CDR2 from the germline V gene are MNHEY and SVGAGI. There are 13 residues in the CDR3.

The rearrangement uses TRBV7-9 and TRBJ2-3, with 8 nucleotides matching TRBD2. V shed 0 bases and J 6 bases; nucleotides not matched to a gene: 5. This CDR3 has 15 residues. Germline V gene lookup returns CDR1 SEHNR and CDR2 FQNEAQ (reference sequence). For the CDR3, the DNA is TGTGCCAGCAGCTTAGCCGGGACTAGGGGGGATACGCAGTATTTT. It yields the protein CASSLAGTRGDTQYF.

The chain is built from TRBV18 and TRBJ2-2, with 11 positions matching TRBD2. V lost 5 bases and J lost 4; bases outside the gene matches: 3. The germline CDR1 and CDR2 sequences are KGHSH and LQKENI. The CDR3 is 15 residues long. This CDR3 is CASSTLAGATGELFF. In DNA form, the CDR3 reads TGTGCCAGCTCAACACTAGCGGGAGCCACCGGGGAGCTGTTTTTT.

The V gene is TRBV5-1, the J gene TRBJ1-5; D ambiguous. Germline CDR1 and CDR2: SGHRS and YFSETQ. Trimming pared 0 bases from V and 5 bases from J, leaving 6 bases between. CDR3 length: 13 residues. The CDR3 DNA is TGCGCCAGCAGCTTGGCCGCCGATCAGCCCCAGCATTTT. Translating gives CASSLAADQPQHF.

The J gene is TRBJ2-1, the V gene TRBV6-1; tentatively, D is TRBD1 or TRBD2 (5 bases each). Germline V gene sequence: CDR1 MNHNS, CDR2 SASEGT. Trimming shortened V by 2 bases and J by 4 bases, and 15 bases separated the two germline ends. This CDR3 spans 16 amino acids. Written as DNA, the CDR3 is TGTGCCAGCAGTGAACGGGGCCCTGTGACATACAATGAGCAGTTCTTC. Its translation: CASSERGPVTYNEQFF.

The J gene is TRBJ2-1, the V gene TRBV4-1; 9 bases fit TRBD2. CDR1 and CDR2 (germline): MGHRA, YSYEKL. V was pared by 2 bases and J by 0 bases, with 5 bases of the junction left unmatched. The CDR3 consists of 17 residues. CDR3 region: CASSQLGLASSYNEQFF. CDR3 nucleotides: TGCGCCAGCAGCCAATTAGGACTAGCGAGCTCCTACAATGAGCAGTTCTTC.

This chain uses TRBV2 with TRBJ2-7, with 8 nucleotides matching TRBD2. Unmatched junction bases numbered 11, after V lost 4 bases and J lost 6 bases. There are 15 residues in the CDR3. CDR1 SNHLY and CDR2 FYNNEI come from the germline V gene. Here the CDR3 reads CASSVFSGSNGEQYF. The CDR3 nucleotides are TGTGCCAGCAGTGTTTTCAGCGGGAGTAATGGCGAGCAGTACTTC. Full variable domain (missing parts from reference TRBV2 and TRBJ2-7): EPEVTQTPSHQVTQMGQEVILRCVPISNHLYFYWYRQILGQKVEFLVSFYNNEISEKSEIFDDQFSVERPDGSNFTLKIRSTKLEDSAMYFCASSVFSGSNGEQYFGPGTRLTVT.

The rearrangement uses TRBV5-1 and TRBJ1-1; maybe TRBD1 (6 bases). The V end lost 0 bases, the J end lost 6 bases, and 9 bases lay between the germline ends. The CDR3 sequence is 13 residues long. Germline CDR1 is SGHRS and CDR2 is YFSETQ. The CDR3 coding sequence is TGCGCCAGCAGCTTGGACGGGGGCCCTGAAGCTTTCTTT. Translating it yields CASSLDGGPEAFF.

The V call is TRBV6-5, the J call TRBJ1-3, with D possibly matching TRBD1 (6 bases). This CDR3 comprises 15 residues. With 0 bases removed from V and 2 bases from J, the gap between germline ends came to 8 bases. CDR1 is MNHEY, CDR2 SVGAGI, per germline. The CDR3 here is CASSYSAGAGNTIYF. CDR3 DNA: TGTGCCAGCAGTTACTCGGCAGGGGCTGGAAACACCATATATTTT.

The rearrangement uses TRBV30 and TRBJ1-2; 8 bases line up with TRBD1. Germline V gene lookup returns CDR1 GTSNPN and CDR2 SVGIG (reference sequence). V lost 4 bases and J lost 8; bases outside the gene matches: 12. This CDR3 comprises 14 residues. CDR3 amino acids: CAWNIDQGAGGYTF. CDR3 nucleotide sequence: TGTGCCTGGAACATCGATCAGGGGGCAGGCGGCTACACCTTC. Complete variable domain (other parts from reference TRBV30 and TRBJ1-2): SQTIHQWPATLVQPVGSPLSLECTVEGTSNPNLYWYRQAAGRGLQLLFYSVGIGQISSEVPQNLSASRPQDRQFILSSKKLLLSDSGFYLCAWNIDQGAGGYTFGSGTRLTVV.

This clone came up once. V and J are TRBV7-8 and TRBJ1-1; D remains unclear. This CDR3 comprises 15 residues. V lost 2 bases and J 3 bases, leaving 13 bases between the germline ends. Germline CDR1 is SGHVS and CDR2 is FQNEAQ. The CDR3 DNA reads TGTGCCAGCAGCTTATTCGCCGCGGCCGACACTGAAGCTTTCTTT. Translated: CASSLFAAADTEAFF.

The rearrangement links TRBV2 to TRBJ2-5; D is perhaps TRBD2 (6 bases). V dropped 9 bases and J dropped 7 bases, with 12 bases sitting between them. The CDR3 extends over 11 amino acids. Looked up from germline, CDR1 is SNHLY and CDR2 is FYNNEI. CDR3 sequence: CASAGSGTQYF. The CDR3 region has the DNA TGTGCCAGTGCGGGATCGGGGACCCAGTACTTC.

The chain uses TRBV6-6 and TRBJ2-1, with 11 bases lining up with TRBD1. Germline trimming cut 8 bases from V and 8 bases from J; bases unmatched to any gene: 8. Germline V gene lookup returns CDR1 MNHNY and CDR2 SVGAGI (reference sequence). The CDR3 has 14 residues. CDR3 residues: CASGDRGFIDEQFF. The CDR3 nucleotides are TGTGCCAGCGGGGACAGGGGGTTTATCGATGAGCAGTTCTTC.

The V and J genes are TRBV29-1 and TRBJ2-7, with 9 nucleotides matching TRBD1. Germline CDR1 SQVTM, CDR2 ANQGSEA. J gave up 2 bases and V 2 bases, and 10 bases lay outside the gene matches. This CDR3 contains 16 residues. Here the CDR3 reads CSVEKPGTGWAYEQYF. For the CDR3, the DNA is TGCAGCGTTGAAAAACCCGGGACAGGGTGGGCCTACGAGCAGTACTTC.

This clone came up a few times. The sample carries other DNA sequences with the same CDR3. The V call is TRBV29-1, the J call TRBJ1-1; 7 bases are shared with TRBD1. After removal of 7 bases from V and 1 base from J, the junction contained 0 bases not matched to a gene. The CDR3 has 11 residues. Germline loops: CDR1 SQVTM, CDR2 ANQGSEA. CDR3 amino acids: CSGQGNTEAFF. The CDR3 DNA reads TGCAGCGGACAGGGGAACACTGAAGCTTTCTTT.